The 22 T cell receptor beta chains presented below share a single source sample, sequenced in a study of response to subunit inactivated influenza vaccine. TCRdb processed the RT-PCR reads anew with MiXCR; each CDR3 protein has one entry. The sample consists of hundreds of thousands of distinct CDR3 sequences, 15% to 20% of them appearing once. The starting material was PBMCs from blood, obtained about 5 days after vaccination. These receptors all come from a man in his fifties or sixties who received an inactivated influenza vaccine.

This clonotype was counted only a few times. The gene calls are TRBV20-1 and TRBJ1-2, with unresolved D. The V end was cut by 2 bases, the J end by 4 bases, with 17 bases between. Germline CDR1 DFQATT, CDR2 SNEGSKA (reference sequence). CDR3 length: 15 residues. The CDR3 bases are TGCAGTGCTAGACCCCCCGGCGCTGGTCCCTATGGCTACACCTTC. Residues: CSARPPGAGPYGYTF.

The chain links TRBV12-3 or TRBV12-4 to TRBJ1-2, with D maybe TRBD1 (6 bases). V shed 3 bases and J shed 8 bases, with 13 bases lying between them. CDR3 length: 13 amino acids. The CDR3 loop reads CASSFTGFAGYTF. The CDR3 region has the DNA TGTGCCAGCAGTTTTACAGGGTTTGCGGGCTACACCTTC.

J is TRBJ2-3 and V is TRBV7-2, with a possible D match to TRBD2 (6 bases). Germline CDR1 is SGHTA and CDR2 is FQGNSA. Deletions cut 3 bases from V and 0 bases from J, with 10 bases between. CDR3 length: 15 residues. The CDR3 coding sequence is TGTGCCAGCAGCTTGAGCGGGCCTAGCACAGATACGCAGTATTTT. This codes for CASSLSGPSTDTQYF.

The chain has TRBV20-1 and TRBJ2-3; 9 bases fit TRBD2. This CDR3 spans 17 amino acids. Germline trimming cut 0 bases from V and 2 bases from J; bases unmatched to any gene: 9. Germline loops: CDR1 DFQATT, CDR2 SNEGSKA (reference sequence). The CDR3 coding sequence is TGCAGTGCTAGAGATCCCAAGGCGGGGGGGCCCACAGATACGCAGTATTTT. It codes for CSARDPKAGGPTDTQYF.

The V call is TRBV3-1, the J call TRBJ2-1; the D gene is possibly TRBD1 (6 bases). The CDR3 has 14 residues. The V and J ends lost 0 bases and 5 bases respectively, with 8 bases between them. Germline assignment: CDR1 LGHDT and CDR2 YNNKEL (reference sequence). The CDR3 region has the DNA TGTGCCAGCAGCCAAGAAGGGGGTCACAATGAGCAGTTCTTC. This encodes CASSQEGGHNEQFF.

This clonotype appeared a few times. The chain uses TRBV20-1 and TRBJ1-5, with D possibly being TRBD1 (5 bases). This CDR3 region has 13 residues. V dropped 3 bases and J dropped 6 bases, with 12 bases sitting between them. The germline CDR1 and CDR2 sequences are DFQATT and SNEGSKA (reference sequence). CDR3 in DNA: TGCAGTGCTAGCGGGCAGGGTGTTCAGCCCCAGCATTTT. Its protein product is CSASGQGVQPQHF.

This chain joins TRBV20-1 and TRBJ2-7; TRBD1 is a possible D gene (6 bases). Trimming shortened V by 7 bases and J by 1 base, and 14 bases separated the two germline ends. Germline CDR1 DFQATT, CDR2 SNEGSKA (reference sequence). CDR3 length equals 13 residues. This CDR3 is CSVPRDISYEQYF. The CDR3 region has the DNA TGCAGTGTTCCTCGGGACATTTCCTACGAGCAGTACTTC.

The chain uses TRBV30 and TRBJ2-7, with 10 bases that match TRBD2. J gave up 3 bases and V 5 bases, and 4 bases lay outside the gene matches. Germline values: CDR1 GTSNPN, CDR2 SVGIG (reference sequence). The CDR3 runs 13 residues. The DNA for the CDR3 is TGTGCCTGGTCGCTAGCGGGAGTCTACGAGCAGTACTTC. Protein product: CAWSLAGVYEQYF. The full variable domain, completed using reference TRBV30 and TRBJ2-7, is SQTIHQWPATLVQPVGSPLSLECTVEGTSNPNLYWYRQAAGRGLQLLFYSVGIGQISSEVPQNLSASRPQDRQFILSSKKLLLSDSGFYLCAWSLAGVYEQYFGPGTRLTVT.

The sample holds one count of this clonotype. The chain has TRBV7-9 and TRBJ1-2; 7 positions match TRBD1. Germline lookup yields CDR1 SEHNR and CDR2 FQNEAQ (reference sequence). The CDR3 is made up of 16 amino acids. V was clipped by 0 bases and J by 3 bases; unmatched bases: 7. The DNA for the CDR3 is TGTGCCAGCAGCTTAGCCCAAGGGGGCGGATACTATGGCTACACCTTC. Translated: CASSLAQGGGYYGYTF.

Ten or more counts support this clonotype. This chain joins TRBV5-1 and TRBJ2-1; D remains unclear. The V gene lost 1 base and the J gene lost 5 bases, with 4 bases spanning the gap. Germline V gene data show CDR1 as SGHRS and CDR2 as YFSETQ. The CDR3 has 12 amino acids. CDR3 loop: CASSLWNNEQFF. The CDR3 DNA is TGCGCCAGCAGCTTGTGGAACAATGAGCAGTTCTTC.

This clonotype was recorded at least ten times. The chain recombines TRBV12-3 or TRBV12-4 with TRBJ2-2; tentative D call: TRBD2 (7 bases). Trimming cost V 7 bases and J 7 bases, with 19 bases left between them. The CDR3 is made up of 15 amino acids. For the CDR3, the DNA is TGTGCCAGCATCCCCTTCGGGGGGCACGGCGGGGAGCTGTTTTTT. This codes for CASIPFGGHGGELFF.

The table lists this clonotype with many counts. This chain uses TRBV12-3 or TRBV12-4 with TRBJ2-5; D remains unclear. V lost 2 bases and J lost 2, with 6 bases in between. The CDR3 runs 13 residues. This CDR3 is CASSLWQQETQYF. CDR3 in DNA: TGTGCCAGCAGTTTATGGCAGCAAGAGACCCAGTACTTC.

The chain joins TRBV5-1 to TRBJ2-2, with 8 bases identical to TRBD1. Per the germline V gene, CDR1 is SGHRS and CDR2 is YFSETQ. The trim removed 4 bases at V and 1 base at J, leaving 6 bases unmatched. This CDR3 contains 16 residues. CDR3 amino acids: CASSITGTGNTGELFF. The CDR3 bases are TGCGCCAGCAGCATAACCGGGACAGGGAACACCGGGGAGCTGTTTTTT.

There are a few counts of this clonotype. The chain employs TRBV11-2 and TRBJ1-2; the D gene is possibly TRBD1 (5 bases). The germline CDR1 and CDR2 sequences are SGHAT and FQNNGV. The CDR3 runs 15 residues. Trimming stripped 5 bases from V and 4 bases from J, with 17 bases between. CDR3 nucleotides: TGTGCCAGCAGCGTTAGTAGGGACCGAAGCTATGGCTACACCTTC. Translation: CASSVSRDRSYGYTF.

This chain connects TRBV20-1 to TRBJ1-1; 7 nucleotides agree with TRBD1. CDR1 is DFQATT, CDR2 SNEGSKA, per germline (reference sequence). V was pared by 3 bases and J by 8 bases, with 12 bases of the junction left unmatched. The CDR3 covers 14 residues. The CDR3 spells CSASRGNRGTEAFF. The CDR3 coding sequence is TGCAGTGCTAGTAGGGGGAACAGGGGTACAGAAGCTTTCTTT.

The rearrangement uses TRBV6-2 or TRBV6-3 and TRBJ2-5, with a possible D match to TRBD2 (7 bases). The CDR3 totals 14 residues. CDR1 and CDR2 (germline): MNHEY, SVGEGT. Trimming stripped 5 bases from V and 7 bases from J, with 17 bases between. As DNA, the CDR3 is TGTGCCAGCAGTGGACTAGGGGGGGTTGGGACCCAGTACTTC. Translating it yields CASSGLGGVGTQYF.

With respect to this clonotype: One base away lies a much larger clone, so this may be a sequencing read error. The J gene is TRBJ2-1, the V gene TRBV4-1; D remains unclear. The CDR3 runs 14 residues. Germline CDR1 is MGHRA and CDR2 is YSYEKL. Trimming cost V 1 base and J 2 bases, with 6 bases left between them. This chain's CDR3 is CASSQGETYNEQFF. The DNA of the CDR3 is TGCGCCAGCAGCCAAGGGGAAACCTACAATGAGCAGTTCTTC.

The gene calls are TRBV5-5 and TRBJ1-3; D is unclear. V dropped 0 bases and J dropped 0 bases, with 10 bases sitting between them. CDR1 SGHKS and CDR2 YYEKEE come from the germline V gene (reference sequence). The CDR3 contains 16 residues. CDR3 loop: CASSLDPASSGNTIYF. For the CDR3, the DNA is TGTGCCAGCAGCTTGGACCCAGCGAGCTCTGGAAACACCATATATTTT.

CDR3 nucleotide sequence: TGTGCCACCAGCAGAGGGGGAAACTATGGCTACACCTTC. Translated, it gives CATSRGGNYGYTF. The chain uses TRBV15 and TRBJ1-2; the D is unclear. The germline gives CDR1 LNHNV, CDR2 YYDKDF (reference sequence). The V end lost 1 base, the J end lost 2 bases, and 5 bases lay between the germline ends. The CDR3 has 13 amino acids.

This clonotype was counted many times. The chain is built from TRBV20-1 and TRBJ2-3; no definite D call. The CDR3 is 10 residues long. Trimming took off 5 bases at V and 5 bases at J, with 5 bases between the two ends. Germline lookup yields CDR1 DFQATT and CDR2 SNEGSKA (reference sequence). CDR3 region: CSARIDTQYF. The CDR3 bases are TGCAGTGCTCGGATAGATACGCAGTATTTT.

This clonotype was observed at least ten times. V and J are TRBV10-3 and TRBJ2-1; 8 nucleotides align to TRBD1. The CDR3 runs to 13 residues. The ends lost 4 bases at V and 8 bases at J; junction bases unmatched: 4. CDR1 is ENHRY and CDR2 is SYGVKD in the germline V gene. The CDR3 protein is CAISAGQGDEQFF. The CDR3 DNA reads TGTGCCATCAGTGCCGGACAGGGCGATGAGCAGTTCTTC.

The table lists this clonotype with a few counts. CDR3 protein: CASSLGRVGEQFF. The CDR3 coding sequence is TGTGCCAGCAGTTTAGGTAGGGTCGGTGAGCAGTTCTTC. The chain is built from TRBV12-3 or TRBV12-4 and TRBJ2-1; unclear D gene. With 1 base removed from V and 9 bases from J, the gap between germline ends came to 10 bases. This CDR3 contains 13 residues.